Shown below are 32 T cell receptor beta chains from a single sample sequenced in a study of T cells expressing NK-cell markers. TCRdb reanalyzed the 5' RACE reads, giving one entry per CDR3 protein sequence and no DNA. This table holds more than 250,000 distinct CDR3 sequences. Material: blood T cells: a sorted CD56 or NKG2C T cell subset, CD4+ or CD8+ T cells, or bulk PBMC T cells (not recorded which). The receptors originated from a young man in good health.

The chain links TRBV21-1 to TRBJ2-3. TRBV21-1 is a documented pseudogene. The CDR3 extends over 13 amino acids. CDR3 loop: CAPRRASTDTQYF.

J is TRBJ1-4 and V is TRBV5-5; without DNA, the TCRdb call of TRBD1 cannot be checked. Per germline, CDR1 SGHKS and CDR2 YYEKEE (reference sequence). This CDR3 has 14 residues. The CDR3 sequence: CASSLGDIREKLFF.

V and J are TRBV10-3 and TRBJ1-3; no DNA is available, so the TRBD1 call from TCRdb remains unchecked. The CDR3 is 17 amino acids. Germline CDR1 and CDR2: ENHRY and SYGVKD. CDR3 region: CAISERDSLFSGNTIYF.

The rearrangement uses TRBV5-1 and TRBJ2-2; TCRdb outputs TRBD1, but without DNA this stays unchecked. Per the germline V gene, CDR1 is SGHRS and CDR2 is YFSETQ. The CDR3 covers 15 residues. CDR3: CASSLLTGDLGELFF. Together with reference TRBV5-1 and TRBJ2-2, the CDR3 gives the full variable domain: KAGVTQTPRYLIKTRGQQVTLSCSPISGHRSVSWYQQTPGQGLQFLFEYFSETQRNKGNFPGRFSGRQFSNSRSEMNVSTLELGDSALYLCASSLLTGDLGELFFGEGSRLTVL.

V gene TRBV30 combines with J gene TRBJ2-3. This CDR3 region has 15 residues. The germline V gene has CDR1 GTSNPN and CDR2 SVGIG (reference sequence). The CDR3 protein is CAWSVLSTSTDTQYF. The full variable domain, in which reference TRBV30 and TRBJ2-3 provide the parts outside the CDR3, is SQTIHQWPATLVQPVGSPLSLECTVEGTSNPNLYWYRQAAGRGLQLLFYSVGIGQISSEVPQNLSASRPQDRQFILSSKKLLLSDSGFYLCAWSVLSTSTDTQYFGPGTRLTVL.

V and J are TRBV7-2 and TRBJ1-1; the D call from TCRdb, TRBD1, cannot be confirmed without DNA. CDR1 is SGHTA, CDR2 FQGNSA, per germline. The CDR3 is 14 amino acids. The CDR3 region is CASSLAVGGTEAFF.

This rearrangement joins TRBV6-1 to TRBJ2-2; TCRdb's assignment of TRBD1 cannot be checked, as there is no DNA. The germline V gene encodes CDR1 MNHNS and CDR2 SASEGT. CDR3 length equals 18 residues. The CDR3 region is CASSARRSGQGRTGELFF.

This chain links TRBV29-1 with TRBJ2-3; there is no DNA to check the TCRdb D call of TRBD1. The CDR3 is made up of 14 amino acids. Germline-derived CDR1 and CDR2 are SQVTM and ANQGSEA. The CDR3: CSVGDRAQTDTQYF.

The J gene is TRBJ2-5, the V gene TRBV6-1. The CDR3 is 13 amino acids. CDR1 and CDR2 from the germline V gene are MNHNS and SASEGT. The CDR3 sequence: CASSEVVRETQYF.

The V gene is TRBV28, the J gene TRBJ1-2; the TCRdb D gene call, TRBD1, has no DNA to confirm it. The CDR3 sequence is 14 residues long. Per germline, CDR1 MDHEN and CDR2 SYDVKM. The CDR3 protein is CASAFQGMIYGYTF.

The CDR3 sequence: CASSQGRTETQYF. The chain employs TRBV3-1 and TRBJ2-5; the TCRdb call, TRBD2, lacks DNA for checking. Germline-derived CDR1 and CDR2 are LGHDT and YNNKEL (reference sequence). There are 13 residues in the CDR3.

This CDR3 reads CATSRDLLAGGYNEQFF. The V and J genes are TRBV15 and TRBJ2-1; absent DNA, TCRdb's TRBD2 call cannot be checked. Per the germline V gene, CDR1 is LNHNV and CDR2 is YYDKDF (reference sequence). This CDR3 has 17 amino acids.

The gene calls are TRBV12-3 or TRBV12-4 and TRBJ2-3; the TCRdb D gene call, TRBD1, has no DNA to confirm it. The CDR3 contains 16 residues. CDR3 protein: CASSTGQGLFTDTQYF.

The chain employs TRBV29-1 and TRBJ2-1; there is no DNA to check the TCRdb D call of TRBD2. The germline CDR1 and CDR2 sequences are SQVTM and ANQGSEA. This CDR3 has 14 amino acids. CDR3 sequence reads: CSVRAGAPYNEQFF.

This chain joins TRBV24-1 and TRBJ2-1; TCRdb proposes TRBD2, but this gene call is untestable without DNA. There are 19 residues in the CDR3. Germline V gene sequence: CDR1 KGHDR, CDR2 SFDVKD. The chain's CDR3 is CATSDPGHPRGLVSNEQFF.

This rearrangement joins TRBV29-1 to TRBJ2-7. The CDR3 extends over 11 amino acids. Germline values: CDR1 SQVTM, CDR2 ANQGSEA. CDR3 protein: CSATNYYEQYF.

This chain connects TRBV5-6 to TRBJ2-3; TCRdb's D call, TRBD1, is unchecked because there is no DNA. Germline lookup yields CDR1 SGHDT and CDR2 YYEEEE. This CDR3 contains 14 residues. CDR3 protein: CASSPGHGTDTQYF.

The chain combines TRBV11-3 with TRBJ1-2; checking the TCRdb D call of TRBD1 is not possible without DNA. The CDR3 runs 14 residues. The germline V gene encodes CDR1 SGHNT and CDR2 YENEEA. CDR3: CASSLERTDASYTF.

V usage is TRBV18 and J usage is TRBJ2-3; there is no DNA to check the TCRdb D call of TRBD2. CDR3 length: 17 residues. Per germline, CDR1 KGHSH and CDR2 LQKENI. CDR3 in amino acids: CASSPRPSGRGTDTQYF. Looking up the rest from reference TRBV18 and TRBJ2-3 gives the full variable domain: NAGVMQNPRHLVRRRGQEARLRCSPMKGHSHVYWYRQLPEEGLKFMVYLQKENIIDESGMPKERFSAEFPKEGPSILRIQQVVRGDSAAYFCASSPRPSGRGTDTQYFGPGTRLTVL.

The genes are TRBV20-1 and TRBJ2-7. Germline lookup yields CDR1 DFQATT and CDR2 SNEGSKA (reference sequence). The CDR3 is made up of 14 amino acids. This CDR3 is CSARDLGRIYEQYF.

V gene TRBV7-2 combines with J gene TRBJ2-5; absent DNA, TCRdb's TRBD1 call cannot be checked. The CDR3 contains 15 residues. CDR1 and CDR2 (germline): SGHTA, FQGNSA. The CDR3 region is CASSLVDRLEETQYF.

J is TRBJ1-4 and V is TRBV20-1. The CDR3 length is 15 residues. Germline V gives CDR1 DFQATT, CDR2 SNEGSKA (reference sequence). CDR3 protein: CSASTGPATNEKLFF.

This chain connects TRBV12-3 or TRBV12-4 to TRBJ2-5. The CDR3 extends over 13 amino acids. The CDR3 sequence: CASSLLNQETQYF.

This sequence joins TRBV30 and TRBJ1-1. The CDR3 has 14 residues. Germline V gene lookup returns CDR1 GTSNPN and CDR2 SVGIG (reference sequence). CDR3 protein: CAWSVRVQWTEAFF.

The rearrangement uses TRBV6-5 and TRBJ2-1; no DNA is available, so the TRBD1 call from TCRdb remains unchecked. The CDR3 sequence is 15 residues long. Germline V gene data show CDR1 as MNHEY and CDR2 as SVGAGI. This CDR3 is CASSYSGQGAYEQFF.

The J gene is TRBJ2-2, the V gene TRBV6-2 or TRBV6-3; TCRdb proposes TRBD2, but this gene call is untestable without DNA. CDR3 length: 13 residues. Germline V gene sequence: CDR1 MNHEY, CDR2 SVGEGT. CDR3: CASRAGRYGELFF.

The CDR3 protein is CASSLNGASWGQYF. The J gene is TRBJ2-3, the V gene TRBV7-3; the D call from TCRdb, TRBD2, cannot be confirmed without DNA. CDR3 size: 14 residues. CDR1 and CDR2 from the germline V gene are SGHTA and FQGTGA.

The V and J genes are TRBV2 and TRBJ2-1; there is no DNA to check the TCRdb D call of TRBD2. Germline V gene sequence: CDR1 SNHLY, CDR2 FYNNEI. The CDR3 covers 14 residues. CDR3 region: CASNKGLADNEQFF. Supplemented by reference TRBV2 and TRBJ2-1, the full variable domain reads EPEVTQTPSHQVTQMGQEVILRCVPISNHLYFYWYRQILGQKVEFLVSFYNNEISEKSEIFDDQFSVERPDGSNFTLKIRSTKLEDSAMYFCASNKGLADNEQFFGPGTRLTVL.

The chain carries TRBV25-1 and TRBJ2-4; TCRdb reports TRBD1, a call that lacks DNA to check it against. CDR1 is MGHDK, CDR2 SYGVNS, per germline. CDR3 length equals 12 residues. CDR3 sequence: CASSRGTNIQYF.

This chain links TRBV6-5 with TRBJ1-6; TCRdb lists TRBD1, though no DNA is available to test this call. The CDR3 is 12 residues long. Germline-derived CDR1 and CDR2 are MNHEY and SVGAGI. CDR3 sequence reads: CASSFRGSPLHF.

The rearrangement joins TRBV12-3 or TRBV12-4 to TRBJ2-1. This CDR3 has 12 residues. The CDR3 loop is CASSFLYNEQFF.

The rearrangement uses TRBV6-5 and TRBJ1-3; without DNA, the TCRdb call of TRBD1 cannot be checked. This CDR3 has 11 amino acids. Germline V gene data show CDR1 as MNHEY and CDR2 as SVGAGI. The CDR3 reads CASGQGDTIYF.